The 12 T cell receptor beta chains below come from one sample, sequenced in a study of CD8 T cells in ankylosing spondylitis. Each CDR3 protein gets one entry after TCRdb re-called the 5' RACE reads with MiXCR. The sample shows 100,000 or so distinct CDR3 sequences, roughly 9% of them seen only once. No antigen is known for these receptors. General observations from the study: One TCR beta motif, made up of eight or nine highly homologous variants, appeared characteristic of ankylosing spondylitis blood.

What was sequenced was blood, either unsorted or a sorted T cell fraction (not recorded which). The receptors were sampled from a male donor with ankylosing spondylitis.

In this sample, this clonotype turned up many times. The rearrangement joins TRBV20-1 to TRBJ2-2, with TRBD1 identical over 12 bases. This CDR3 has 15 amino acids. With 4 bases clipped from V and 6 bases from J, the junction kept 6 bases outside the gene matches. CDR1 is DFQATT and CDR2 is SNEGSKA in the germline V gene (reference sequence). Here the CDR3 reads CSAKPGTGGAGELFF. DNA of the CDR3: TGCAGTGCTAAGCCCGGGACAGGGGGCGCCGGGGAGCTGTTTTTT.

The genes are TRBV2 and TRBJ2-5, with 10 bases matching TRBD2. Germline trimming cut 3 bases from V and 5 bases from J; bases unmatched to any gene: 9. Germline CDR1 reads SNHLY; CDR2 reads FYNNEI. This CDR3 spans 16 amino acids. CDR3 loop: CASSDLAGVARETQYF. As DNA, the CDR3 is TGTGCCAGCAGTGACCTAGCGGGAGTCGCTCGCGAGACCCAGTACTTC.

V and J are TRBV19 and TRBJ1-2, with 7 bases aligning to TRBD1. This CDR3 contains 13 residues. CDR1 and CDR2 (germline): LNHDA, SQIVND (reference sequence). V gave up 3 bases and J gave up 10 bases; unmatched junction bases: 8. The CDR3 loop is CASSIETGKDYTF. CDR3 nucleotides: TGTGCCAGTAGTATCGAGACAGGGAAAGACTACACCTTC.

J is TRBJ2-4 and V is TRBV27, with no clear D. V was clipped by 0 bases and J by 10 bases, with 19 bases between them. Germline V gene data show CDR1 as MNHEY and CDR2 as SMNVEV (reference sequence). CDR3 length equals 16 residues. The CDR3 region has the DNA TGTGCCAGCAGTTTATCGCCCGGGTTCCCTCGGATAATTCAGTACTTC. Protein: CASSLSPGFPRIIQYF.

This clonotype was recorded at least ten times. The gene calls are TRBV13 and TRBJ2-3, with D possibly matching TRBD2 (7 bases). The CDR3 covers 16 residues. Germline CDR1 and CDR2: PRHDT and FYEKMQ (reference sequence). V lost 2 bases to trimming and J lost 2 bases, with 14 bases between them. The DNA of the CDR3 is TGTGCCAGCAGCTTAAAGTGGGGGGGCCCCACAGATACGCAGTATTTT. It specifies CASSLKWGGPTDTQYF.

The gene calls are TRBV12-2 and TRBJ1-5; the D call in the table, TRBD1, was not verified against the DNA. TRBV12-2 is annotated as a pseudogene. The CDR3 has 14 amino acids. In DNA, the CDR3 is TGTGCAAGTCGCTCCGGGACAGGGGTAGAGCCCCAGCATTTT. The encoded protein is CASRSGTGVEPQHF.

This clonotype came up a few times. J is TRBJ2-7 and V is TRBV20-1; weak D call: TRBD2 (5 bases). Germline V gene sequence: CDR1 DFQATT, CDR2 SNEGSKA (reference sequence). This CDR3 has 14 amino acids. V lost 8 bases, J lost 2 bases, and 19 bases lay in between. CDR3: CSRLSADKTYEQYF. CDR3 sequence (DNA): TGCAGTCGTCTATCAGCGGATAAAACCTACGAGCAGTACTTC.

The genes are TRBV6-1 and TRBJ2-7; D is unclear. Deletions cut 5 bases from V and 3 bases from J, with 17 bases between. Germline assignment: CDR1 MNHNS and CDR2 SASEGT. This CDR3 has 15 residues. The CDR3 sequence: CASSPSPSLHYEQYV. As DNA, the CDR3 is TGTGCCAGCAGTCCGAGCCCAAGTTTGCACTACGAGCAGTACGTC.

This clonotype was seen at least ten times. The chain employs TRBV9 and TRBJ2-1; TRBD2 matches at 9 bases. The CDR3 spans 17 residues. V trimming: 0 bases; J trimming: 10 bases; junction bases outside the gene matches: 14. In germline, CDR1 is SGDLS, CDR2 YYNGEE. The CDR3 DNA reads TGTGCCAGCAGCGTAGACCCGGCGGTAGCGGGAGATGGCGAGCAGTTCTTC. It encodes CASSVDPAVAGDGEQFF. The full variable domain, with the rest looked up from reference TRBV9 and TRBJ2-1, is DSGVTQTPKHLITATGQRVTLRCSPRSGDLSVYWYQQSLDQGLQFLIQYYNGEERAKGNILERFSAQQFPDLHSELNLSSLELGDSALYFCASSVDPAVAGDGEQFFGPGTRLTVL.

This clonotype was counted at least ten times. This rearrangement joins TRBV29-1 to TRBJ1-1; D unclear. Per germline, CDR1 SQVTM and CDR2 ANQGSEA. CDR3 length equals 12 residues. Trimming removed 0 bases from V and 6 bases from J, with 8 bases in between. The CDR3 nucleotides are TGCAGCGTTGAAGAAAACCGACCTGAAGCTTTCTTT. Its translation is CSVEENRPEAFF.

This chain uses TRBV6-5 with TRBJ2-2, with D unclear. The V and J ends lost 2 bases and 2 bases respectively, with 6 bases between them. The CDR3 extends over 14 amino acids. From germline, CDR1 is MNHEY and CDR2 SVGAGI. The CDR3 DNA is TGTGCCAGCAGTTACGAGACCAACACCGGGGAGCTGTTTTTT. This codes for CASSYETNTGELFF.

The rearrangement uses TRBV12-3 or TRBV12-4 and TRBJ1-1; D call uncertain. CDR3 size: 14 residues. The germline V and J ends were trimmed by 7 bases and 2 bases, with 14 bases remaining between them. CDR3 DNA sequence: TGTGCCAGCACCCAACGGCGGCTAAACACTGAAGCTTTCTTT. Its translation: CASTQRRLNTEAFF.